The 2 T cell receptor beta chains below all came from one sample that was sequenced in a study of blood T cell repertoires in COVID-19. Only in-frame clones appear in the TCRdb table, and some are missing; sequencing was by immunoSEQ multiplex PCR. The sample includes fewer than 150,000 clones, about 90% of them seen just once. Sample: peripheral blood. These receptors were collected from a human donor in a cohort sampled during active COVID-19.

V gene TRBV15 combines with J gene TRBJ1-5, with TRBD1 as a possible D gene (5 bases). Looked up from germline, CDR1 is LNHNV and CDR2 is YYDKDF (reference sequence). The CDR3 is made up of 14 amino acids. Trimming shortened V by 5 bases and J by 0 bases, and 8 bases separated the two germline ends. CDR3 loop: CATSPDSSNQPQHF. The CDR3 region has the DNA TGTGCCACCAGCCCTGACAGTAGCAATCAGCCCCAGCATTTT.

The V and J genes are TRBV29-1 and TRBJ1-4, with D possibly being TRBD1 (6 bases). The CDR3 is 14 residues long. The germline V gene has CDR1 SQVTM and CDR2 ANQGSEA. V lost 4 bases and J 1 base, leaving 10 bases between the germline ends. CDR3 in DNA: TGCAGCGTTGCAGGGGTGGTAACTAATGAAAAACTGTTTTTT. This gives the protein CSVAGVVTNEKLFF.